This T cell receptor beta chain was sequenced during a study of T cell clusters in autoimmune cytopenias. Each sample's input was around 250 ng genomic DNA, 30,000 to 45,000 genome equivalents. Germline CDR1 is MNHEY and CDR2 is SMNVEV (reference sequence). The CDR3 consists of 15 residues. TRB rearrangements were amplified by touch-down multiplex PCR with mixed TRB-A/B primers. One entry per CDR3 protein, without DNA, is what TCRdb gives after re-calling the multiplex PCR reads. The table lists approximately 11,000 distinct CDR3 sequences, with 23% in the top ten. The sample was also linked to a second study, of T cell repertoires in aging, cancer and after chemotherapy.

This receptor was taken from a human donor in good health. The chain has TRBV27 and TRBJ2-7; TCRdb gives TRBD1 as the D gene, but with no DNA this cannot be confirmed. Sequences were obtained from peripheral blood. CDR3 region: CASRPGRGRAYEQYF.